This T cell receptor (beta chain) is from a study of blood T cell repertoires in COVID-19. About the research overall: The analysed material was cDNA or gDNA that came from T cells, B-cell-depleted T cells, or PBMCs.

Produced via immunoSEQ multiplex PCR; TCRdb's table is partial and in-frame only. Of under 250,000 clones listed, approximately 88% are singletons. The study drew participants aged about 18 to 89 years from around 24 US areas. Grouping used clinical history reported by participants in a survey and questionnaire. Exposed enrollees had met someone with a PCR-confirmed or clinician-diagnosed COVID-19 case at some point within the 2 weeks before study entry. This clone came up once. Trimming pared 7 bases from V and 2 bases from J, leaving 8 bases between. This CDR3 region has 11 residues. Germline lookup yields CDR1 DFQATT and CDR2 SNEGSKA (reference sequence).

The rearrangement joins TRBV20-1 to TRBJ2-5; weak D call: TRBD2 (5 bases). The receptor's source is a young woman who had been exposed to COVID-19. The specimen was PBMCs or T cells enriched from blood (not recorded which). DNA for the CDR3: TGCAGTGGCCGGGGACAAGAGACCCAGTACTTC. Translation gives CSGRGQETQYF.